The 4 T cell receptor beta chains below were found in one sample sequenced in a study of blood T cell repertoires in COVID-19. Generated by immunoSEQ multiplex PCR, the TCRdb table keeps only in-frame clones and is missing some. Of a few hundred thousand clones listed, 75% to 90% were seen once; the top ten hold 2% to 3%. The sample was PBMCs or T cells enriched from blood (not recorded which). The receptors were sampled from a woman younger than 30 who had recovered from COVID-19.

The chain links TRBV5-1 to TRBJ2-2; tentatively, D is TRBD1 (6 bases). The CDR3 spans 15 residues. Germline lookup yields CDR1 SGHRS and CDR2 YFSETQ. With 2 bases removed from V and 1 base from J, the gap between germline ends came to 9 bases. CDR3 DNA: TGCGCCAGCAGCTTTTCGGGACAGAACACCGGGGAGCTGTTTTTT. The encoded protein is CASSFSGQNTGELFF.

This chain links TRBV28 with TRBJ1-2; D call uncertain. The ends were cut back, 10 bases at V and 0 bases at J, with 12 bases in the middle. The CDR3 is 13 amino acids. Germline CDR1 is MDHEN and CDR2 is SYDVKM. CDR3 protein: CATPSRSNYGYTF. The CDR3 DNA follows: TGTGCCACCCCGAGCCGATCTAACTATGGCTACACCTTC.

This chain connects TRBV5-1 to TRBJ2-2, with 10 bases aligning to TRBD1. CDR1 SGHRS and CDR2 YFSETQ come from the germline V gene. The junction had 2 bases not matched to a gene; V was cut back by 0 bases and J by 6 bases. The CDR3 consists of 15 residues. In DNA form, the CDR3 reads TGCGCCAGCAGCTTGGGACAGGGGGCCCCCGGGGAGCTGTTTTTT. Amino acids: CASSLGQGAPGELFF.

The V and J genes are TRBV27 and TRBJ2-1, with 10 bases that match TRBD1. The ends lost 6 bases at V and 3 bases at J; junction bases unmatched: 8. Per the germline V gene, CDR1 is MNHEY and CDR2 is SMNVEV (reference sequence). The CDR3 length is 16 residues. The DNA of the CDR3 is TGTGCCAGCAGCTTAACCGGGACAGGGGTCTACAATGAGCAGTTCTTC. Translating gives CASSLTGTGVYNEQFF.